The 2 T cell receptor beta chains below come from one sample, sequenced in a study of T cells in women clearing cervical HPV infection. Clones were read by immunoSEQ multiplex PCR, and TCRdb kept only the in-frame ones, dropping some. In total, the table holds 27,000 or so clones. Sequencing was performed on blood buffy coat. These receptors were obtained from a woman aged 18 to 75 with a cervical HPV16 infection that either progressed to CIN3+ or cleared (not recorded which).

As concerns this clone: With the read ending 3 residues before the CDR3 end, the germline J gene is used to fill in that end. The chain joins TRBV5-1 to TRBJ1-1, with TRBD1 matching 7 bases. This CDR3 spans 14 amino acids. J lost 3 bases, V lost 4 bases, and 6 bases had no gene match. CDR1 SGHRS and CDR2 YFSETQ come from the germline V gene. The sequenced CDR3 bases are TGCGCCAGCAGCGGTACAGGGGCCCACACTGAA. The encoded protein is CASSGTGAHTE. The whole CDR3 region reads CASSGTGAHTEAFF.

With respect to this clone: The read is 3 residues too short to cover the CDR3 end, so that end is filled in from the germline J gene. The rearrangement uses TRBV29-1 and TRBJ2-7, with TRBD2 identical over 9 bases. CDR3 length equals 15 residues. V lost 7 bases to trimming and J lost 0 bases; unmatched junction nucleotides: 10. The V gene's germline CDR1 is SQVTM and CDR2 ANQGSEA. The CDR3 DNA, read in part, is TGCAGCGCCGAGAGTGGCGGGGGGGCCTCCTACGAG. It yields the protein CSAESGGGASYE. The whole CDR3 is CSAESGGGASYEQYF.